This TCR beta chain was captured in a study of cytotoxic CD8 clonotypes in ibrutinib-treated CLL. Study-level findings and limits: Progressing patients had sampling times that differed from those of sustained-remission patients. Relative to age-matched healthy donors, clonality at baseline was higher, and it tracked circulating CD8+ T-cell counts.

The planned depth of sequencing spanned 1 in 200,000 to 1 in 1 million T cells. TCRdb's copy holds only in-frame clones and misses some; the assay was immunoSEQ multiplex PCR. The sample has roughly 300,000 clones; less than 85% are singletons. The CDR3 runs 15 residues. Germline V CDR1 and CDR2: SGHRS, YFSETQ. Unmatched junction bases numbered 11, after V lost 5 bases and J lost 11 bases. As regards this clone: As yet, its antigen is unknown.

Source: PBMCs, taken at disease progression, from a patient treated with ibrutinib. The chain has TRBV5-1 and TRBJ1-6; 9 nucleotides agree with TRBD1. The source is a human donor with chronic lymphocytic leukemia. As DNA, the CDR3 is TGCGCCAGCAGTCATTCTGGGACAGGGCATCCACCCCTCCACTTT. It translates to CASSHSGTGHPPLHF. Complete variable domain (other parts from reference TRBV5-1 and TRBJ1-6): KAGVTQTPRYLIKTRGQQVTLSCSPISGHRSVSWYQQTPGQGLQFLFEYFSETQRNKGNFPGRFSGRQFSNSRSEMNVSTLELGDSALYLCASSHSGTGHPPLHFGNGTRLTVT.